This TCR beta chain is drawn from a study of T-cell reconstitution after alpha-beta-depleted transplantation in children. Study conclusions and caveats: Among T cells one year after transplant, newly produced cells accounted for most counts and diversity.

There are a few counts of this clonotype. What it binds is unknown. Unique molecular identifiers were incorporated when the TCRbeta library was constructed. Using its own MiXCR run on the PCR reads, TCRdb lists one record per CDR3 protein. The data contain about 640,000 distinct CDR3 sequences, roughly 13% of them singletons. The CDR3 spans 15 residues. CDR1 is MNHEY, CDR2 SVGEGT, per germline. Unmatched junction bases numbered 8, after V lost 3 bases and J lost 3 bases. The clonotype was recovered from a male patient under 18 who had a stem cell transplant for acute myeloid leukemia, so the T cells may come from the graft donor. Sequences were derived from PBMCs, mostly from graft donor cells, sampled 360 days after TCRalphabeta/CD19-depleted stem cell transplant. This chain uses TRBV6-2 or TRBV6-3 with TRBJ2-7; 7 nucleotides match TRBD2. CDR3 region: CASSYRSSGYYEQYF. CDR3 bases: TGTGCCAGCAGTTATCGGTCTAGCGGATACTACGAGCAGTACTTC.